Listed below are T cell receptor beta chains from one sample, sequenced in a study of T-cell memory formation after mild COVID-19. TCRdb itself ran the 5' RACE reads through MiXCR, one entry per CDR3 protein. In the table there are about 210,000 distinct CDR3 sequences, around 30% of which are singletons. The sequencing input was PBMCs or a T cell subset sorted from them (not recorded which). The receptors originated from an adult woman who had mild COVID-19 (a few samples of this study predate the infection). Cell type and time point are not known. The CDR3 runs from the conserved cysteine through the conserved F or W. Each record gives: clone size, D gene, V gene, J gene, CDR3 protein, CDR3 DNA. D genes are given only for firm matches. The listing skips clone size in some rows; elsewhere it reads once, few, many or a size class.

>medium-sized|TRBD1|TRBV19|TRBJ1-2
CASRAGTVNGYTF
TGTGCCAGTAGGGCCGGGACAGTAAACGGCTACACCTTC
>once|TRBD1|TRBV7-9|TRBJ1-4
CASSGRDSRPTNEKLFF
TGTGCCAGCAGCGGCCGGGACAGCAGACCAACTAATGAAAAACTGTTTTTT
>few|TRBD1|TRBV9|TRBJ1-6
CASSPRTGQGNSPLHF
TGTGCCAGCAGCCCAAGGACAGGGCAGGGTAATTCACCCCTCCACTTT
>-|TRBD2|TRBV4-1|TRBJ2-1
CASSQGLAGASTYNEQFF
TGCGCCAGCAGCCAAGGACTAGCGGGGGCCTCGACCTACAATGAGCAGTTCTTC
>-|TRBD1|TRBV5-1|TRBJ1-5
CASAAGTGDQPQHF
TGCGCCAGCGCTGCAGGGACAGGGGATCAGCCCCAGCATTTT
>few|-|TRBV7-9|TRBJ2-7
CASSFWRQGGNEQYF
TGTGCCAGCAGCTTCTGGCGGCAGGGTGGCAACGAGCAGTACTTC
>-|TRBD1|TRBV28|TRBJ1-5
CASSFSRMTGGNYQPQHF
TGTGCCAGCAGTTTCTCGCGTATGACAGGGGGGAACTATCAGCCCCAGCATTTT
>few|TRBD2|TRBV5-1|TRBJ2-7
CASKRGRDEQYF
TGCGCCAGCAAGCGGGGAAGGGACGAGCAGTACTTC
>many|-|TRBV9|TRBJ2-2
CASSVTQDTGELFF
TGTGCCAGCAGCGTGACACAGGACACCGGGGAGCTGTTTTTT
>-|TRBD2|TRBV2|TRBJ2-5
CASSPTSGGETQYF
TGTGCCAGCAGTCCGACTAGCGGGGGAGAGACCCAGTACTTC
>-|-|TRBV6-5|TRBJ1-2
CASSYSSIKGNYGYTF
TGTGCCAGCAGTTACTCCTCCATCAAGGGGAACTATGGCTACACCTTC
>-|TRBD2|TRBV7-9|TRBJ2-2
CASSPASGYTGELFF
TGTGCCAGCAGCCCTGCTAGCGGGTACACCGGGGAGCTGTTTTTT
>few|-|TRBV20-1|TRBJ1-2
CSARPGRGGYNYGYTF
TGCAGTGCTAGACCCGGCCGCGGGGGTTATAACTATGGCTACACCTTC
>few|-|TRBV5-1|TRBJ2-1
CASSPRQVFNEQFF
TGCGCCAGCAGCCCCCGACAGGTCTTCAATGAGCAGTTCTTC
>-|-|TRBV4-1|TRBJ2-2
CASSLTAYTGELFF
TGCGCCAGCAGCCTTACAGCTTACACCGGGGAGCTGTTTTTT
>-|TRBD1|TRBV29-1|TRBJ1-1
CSVVGQRGTEAFF
TGCAGCGTTGTGGGACAGAGAGGGACTGAAGCTTTCTTT
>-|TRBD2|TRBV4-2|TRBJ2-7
CASSLGREDEQYF
TGTGCCAGCAGCCTAGGGCGGGAGGACGAGCAGTACTTC
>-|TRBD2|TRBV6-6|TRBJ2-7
CASCTSGSSYEQYF
TGTGCCAGCTGTACTAGCGGGAGCTCCTACGAGCAGTACTTC
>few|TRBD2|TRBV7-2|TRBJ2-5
CASSEPPGLGRGETQYF
TGTGCCAGCAGCGAACCGCCGGGACTAGGCCGAGGAGAGACCCAGTACTTC
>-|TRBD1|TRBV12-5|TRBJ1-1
CASGPYPRGMNTEAFF
TGTGCTAGTGGTCCATACCCCAGGGGGATGAACACTGAAGCTTTCTTT
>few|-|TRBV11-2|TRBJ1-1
CASSLSRGSYTEAFF
TGTGCCAGCAGCTTATCGAGGGGCTCGTACACTGAAGCTTTCTTT
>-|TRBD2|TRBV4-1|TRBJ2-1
CASSHATSGRAINEQFF
TGCGCCAGCAGCCACGCGACTAGCGGGAGGGCGATTAATGAGCAGTTCTTC
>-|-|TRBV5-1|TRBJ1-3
CASSLDLSGGSDTIYF
TGCGCCAGCAGCTTGGACTTATCCGGGGGATCGGACACCATATATTTT
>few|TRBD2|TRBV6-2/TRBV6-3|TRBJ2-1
CASTFVSLADEQFF
TGTGCCAGCACGTTCGTCTCACTAGCGGATGAGCAGTTCTTC
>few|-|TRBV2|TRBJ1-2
CASSDRGRSDGYTF
TGTGCCAGCAGTGATCGGGGGAGATCCGATGGCTACACCTTC